This T cell receptor (beta chain) is from a study of blood T cell repertoires in COVID-19. Across the whole study: PBMCs, B-cell-depleted T cells, or T cells were the source of the cDNA or gDNA that made up the material.

TCRdb's copy holds only in-frame clones and misses some; the assay was immunoSEQ multiplex PCR. The data hold about 98,000 clones, with 87% observed a single time. The CDR3 is 17 residues long. CDR1 and CDR2 from the germline V gene are MGHRA and YSYEKL. V was clipped by 3 bases and J by 7 bases; unmatched bases: 13. This TCR was sampled from a middle-aged man with active COVID-19. Sequencing was carried out using peripheral blood. The chain recombines TRBV4-1 with TRBJ1-4, with 8 positions matching TRBD1. The CDR3: CASSQRDRSLLSEKLFF. As DNA, the CDR3 is TGCGCCAGCAGCCAGCGGGACAGGAGTCTGTTAAGTGAAAAACTGTTTTTT.